The 9 T cell receptor beta chains below all came from one sample that was sequenced in a study of radiotherapy plus CTLA-4 blockade in lung cancer. The data were produced by immunoSEQ multiplex PCR, yet TCRdb's version contains in-frame clones alone and is incomplete. Of about 49,000 clones in the sample, about 88% are singletons; the top ten hold less than 9.5%. Sample: peripheral blood, taken from a patient treated with radiotherapy plus ipilimumab. These receptors originate from a human donor with non-small cell lung cancer whose response to radiotherapy plus ipilimumab could not be evaluated.

The CDR3, as DNA: TGTGCCAGCAGTTTCCCAGGCAGCAGCAATCAGCCCCAGCATTTT. Its translation: CASSFPGSSNQPQHF. The chain has TRBV28 and TRBJ1-5, with D unclear. V was shortened by 3 bases and J by 1 base, with 10 bases between the two germline ends. The CDR3 is 15 amino acids. Looked up from germline, CDR1 is MDHEN and CDR2 is SYDVKM.

This clone has just one count. The chain links TRBV29-1 to TRBJ2-1; D might be TRBD2 (6 bases). The CDR3 totals 13 residues. Trimming shortened V by 3 bases and J by 4 bases, and 10 bases separated the two germline ends. Per germline, CDR1 SQVTM and CDR2 ANQGSEA. CDR3 in DNA: TGCAGCGTTGAGGGGACTCTGTACAATGAGCAGTTCTTC. This encodes CSVEGTLYNEQFF.

V usage is TRBV11-3 and J usage is TRBJ2-7; a weak D match, TRBD2 (5 bases). V dropped 5 bases and J dropped 7 bases, with 12 bases sitting between them. CDR1 SGHNT and CDR2 YENEEA come from the germline V gene. This CDR3 contains 12 residues. The CDR3: CASSPDRREQYF. CDR3 nucleotides: TGTGCCAGCAGCCCAGATCGGAGGGAGCAGTACTTC.

This sequence joins TRBV7-2 and TRBJ2-5; tentative D call: TRBD2 (7 bases). V lost 8 bases to trimming and J lost 5 bases, with 15 bases between them. The CDR3 is 13 residues long. Germline lookup yields CDR1 SGHTA and CDR2 FQGNSA. The CDR3 loop is CASGAGAGETQYF. In DNA, the CDR3 is TGTGCCAGCGGTGCGGGGGCGGGGGAGACCCAGTACTTC.

The chain uses TRBV30 and TRBJ2-1; TRBD2 might be the D (5 bases). Germline V gene lookup returns CDR1 GTSNPN and CDR2 SVGIG (reference sequence). The V end was cut by 3 bases, the J end by 7 bases, with 19 bases between. CDR3 length: 15 amino acids. The CDR3 DNA sequence: TGTGCCTGGAGCACCAAAACGGGAATCGGAAATGAGCAGTTCTTC. This translates into CAWSTKTGIGNEQFF.

The chain carries TRBV11-2 and TRBJ1-2; TRBD1 matches at 7 bases. V lost 5 bases and J lost 5; bases outside the gene matches: 8. The CDR3 is 14 amino acids. CDR1 and CDR2 from the germline V gene are SGHAT and FQNNGV. The CDR3: CASSLGQTSYGYTF. The CDR3 DNA sequence: TGTGCCAGCAGCCTGGGACAGACCAGTTATGGCTACACCTTC.

This chain connects TRBV14 to TRBJ2-3, with D perhaps matching TRBD2 (6 bases). The CDR3 loop spans 15 amino acids. Between the trimmed V and J ends, which lost 5 bases and 1 base, there was a span of 13 bases. The germline V gene encodes CDR1 SGHDN and CDR2 FVKESK. DNA of the CDR3: TGTGCCAGCAGCAGTGGGACTTTTGGCACAGATACGCAGTATTTT. It translates to CASSSGTFGTDTQYF.

This chain links TRBV30 with TRBJ1-5; D possibly corresponds to TRBD1 (5 bases). This CDR3 is 13 amino acids long. CDR1 GTSNPN and CDR2 SVGIG come from the germline V gene (reference sequence). With 1 base removed from V and 2 bases from J, the gap between germline ends came to 6 bases. This CDR3 is CAWSGGGNQPQHF. The CDR3 DNA is TGTGCCTGGAGTGGGGGGGGCAATCAGCCCCAGCATTTT.

A single count supports this clone. J is TRBJ2-5 and V is TRBV7-2; TRBD2 aligns across 13 bases. CDR1 is SGHTA and CDR2 is FQGNSA in the germline V gene. The CDR3 consists of 16 residues. Germline trimming cut 5 bases from V and 2 bases from J; bases unmatched to any gene: 5. The CDR3 bases are TGTGCCAGCAGCCAGGGACTAGCGGGGCTACAAGAGACCCAGTACTTC. Translated: CASSQGLAGLQETQYF.